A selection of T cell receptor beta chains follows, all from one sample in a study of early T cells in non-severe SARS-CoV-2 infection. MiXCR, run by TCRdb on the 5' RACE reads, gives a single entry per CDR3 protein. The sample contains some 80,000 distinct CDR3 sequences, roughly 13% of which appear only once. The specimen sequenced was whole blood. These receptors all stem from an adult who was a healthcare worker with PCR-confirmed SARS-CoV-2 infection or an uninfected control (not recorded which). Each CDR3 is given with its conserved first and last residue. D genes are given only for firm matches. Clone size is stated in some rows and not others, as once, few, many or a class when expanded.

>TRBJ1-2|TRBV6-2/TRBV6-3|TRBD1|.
TGTGCCAGCCGGGACAGGGCCTATGGCTACACCTTC
CASRDRAYGYTF
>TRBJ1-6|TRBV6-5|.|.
TGTGCCAGCAGTCGTACTTTATTGGGGAATAATTCACCCCTCCACTTT
CASSRTLLGNNSPLHF
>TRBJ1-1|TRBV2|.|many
TGTGCCGTCCAGCTCGGAGGGGCTCGGACTGAAGCTTTCTTT
CAVQLGGARTEAFF
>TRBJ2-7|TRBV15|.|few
TGTGCCACCAGCAGAGGGGCGGGGTCCTACGAGCAGTACTTC
CATSRGAGSYEQYF
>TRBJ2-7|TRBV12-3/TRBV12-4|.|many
TGTGCCAGCAGTAATCTAGTCACCTCCTACGAGCAGTACTTC
CASSNLVTSYEQYF
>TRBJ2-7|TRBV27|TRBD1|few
TGTGCCAGCAGTCCCCGGGACAGAGGCAAGGATTACTACGAGCAGTACTTC
CASSPRDRGKDYYEQYF
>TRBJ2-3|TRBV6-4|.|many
TGTGCCAGCAGTGACTCTGGACAGCCTACAGATACGCAGTATTTT
CASSDSGQPTDTQYF
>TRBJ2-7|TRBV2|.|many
TGTGCCAGCGGACGGGAGACCTACGAGCAGTACTTC
CASGRETYEQYF
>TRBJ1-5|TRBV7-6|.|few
TGTGCCAGCAGCTTAAGTAGATATCAGCCCCAGCATTTT
CASSLSRYQPQHF
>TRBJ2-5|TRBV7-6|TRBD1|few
TGTGCCAGCAGCTTCACCGGGACAGCTCCCCAAGAGACCCAGTACTTC
CASSFTGTAPQETQYF
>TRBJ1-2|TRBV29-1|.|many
TGCAGCGCCTCAACCAGCGGCAGGCGCGACGTTGATGGCTACACCTTC
CSASTSGRRDVDGYTF
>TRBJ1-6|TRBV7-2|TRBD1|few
TGTGCCAGCAGCTCCGGGACAGGGGGATATAATTCACCCCTCCACTTT
CASSSGTGGYNSPLHF
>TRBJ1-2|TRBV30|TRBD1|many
TGTGCCTGTGCAGGGGGGAACTATGGCTACACCTTC
CACAGGNYGYTF
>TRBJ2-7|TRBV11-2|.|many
TGTGCCAGCAGCTTAGGGTATAGGAACGAGCAGTACTTC
CASSLGYRNEQYF
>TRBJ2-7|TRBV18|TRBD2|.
TGTGCCAGCTCACCACTCGGACTAGCGGGCTACGAGCAGTACTTC
CASSPLGLAGYEQYF
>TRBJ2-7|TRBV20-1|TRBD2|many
TGCAGTGCTTGCGGACTAGCGGGGTGTTCCTACGAGCAGTACTTC
CSACGLAGCSYEQYF
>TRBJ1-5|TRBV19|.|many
TGTGCCAGTGGGATGAGGTGGGAGCCCCAGCATTTT
CASGMRWEPQHF
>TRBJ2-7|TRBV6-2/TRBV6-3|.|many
TGTGCCAGCAGGGACGGTATCTCCTACGAGCAGTACTTC
CASRDGISYEQYF
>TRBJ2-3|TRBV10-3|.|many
TGTGCCATCAGTGACGGGGGCACAGATACGCAGTATTTT
CAISDGGTDTQYF
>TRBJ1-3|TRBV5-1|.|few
TGCGCCAGCAGCTTAGACAACACTGGAAACACCATATATTTT
CASSLDNTGNTIYF
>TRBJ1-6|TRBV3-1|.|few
TGTGCCAGCAGCCAAGAGAGCTCCTATAATTCACCCCTCCACTTT
CASSQESSYNSPLHF
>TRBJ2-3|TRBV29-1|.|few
TGCAGCGTTGAAGATCGTAATACGCAGTATTTT
CSVEDRNTQYF
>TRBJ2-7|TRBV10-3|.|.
TGTGCCATCACTCCCGACACGAGGGGGAGTGAGCAGTACTTC
CAITPDTRGSEQYF
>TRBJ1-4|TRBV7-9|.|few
TGTGCCAGCAGCTCGGGGGGTCAGGGAGCGTCTAATGAAAAACTGTTTTTT
CASSSGGQGASNEKLFF
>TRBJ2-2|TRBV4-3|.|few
TGCGCCAGCAGCCAAGATAAGCCCCGAGTAGGCGGGGAGCTGTTTTTT
CASSQDKPRVGGELFF
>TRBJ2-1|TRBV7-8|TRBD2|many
TGTGCCAGCAGCCCCCCCCCTAGCGGGGTTTTAAGGGAGCAGTTCTTC
CASSPPPSGVLREQFF
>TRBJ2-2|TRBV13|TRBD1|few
TGTGCCAGCAGCCGCCGGACAGGGAACACCGGGGAGCTGTTTTTT
CASSRRTGNTGELFF
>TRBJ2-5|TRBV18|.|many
TGTGCCAGCTCCGCGATGGTGGGTAGCCAAGAGACCCAGTACTTC
CASSAMVGSQETQYF
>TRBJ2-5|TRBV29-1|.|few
TGCAGCGTTGAAAACAGGGAACAAGAGACCCAGTACTTC
CSVENREQETQYF
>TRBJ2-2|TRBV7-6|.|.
TGTGCCAGCAGCTTAACCCCAGGGCACACCGGGGAGCTGTTTTTT
CASSLTPGHTGELFF
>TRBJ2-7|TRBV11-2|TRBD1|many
TGTGCCAGCAGCCGGAGGACAGGGGGCATCGACGAGCAGTACTTC
CASSRRTGGIDEQYF
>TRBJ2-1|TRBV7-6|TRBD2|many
TGTGCCAGCAGTCGAAGCGGGGGGGGAAACAATGAGCAGTTCTTC
CASSRSGGGNNEQFF
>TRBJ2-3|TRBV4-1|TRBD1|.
TGCGCCAGCAGCCAAGTTACAGGGGCTAGCACAGATACGCAGTATTTT
CASSQVTGASTDTQYF
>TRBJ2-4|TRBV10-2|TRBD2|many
TGCGCCAGCAGTGATCGCGCGGGGGTAGCCAAAAACATTCAGTACTTC
CASSDRAGVAKNIQYF
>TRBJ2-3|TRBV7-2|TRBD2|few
TGTGCCAGCAGCTTAGGACAGCGGGGGGCGGGCACAGATACGCAGTATTTT
CASSLGQRGAGTDTQYF
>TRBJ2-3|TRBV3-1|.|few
TGTGCCAGCAGCCAACGGGGGCCTAGCACAGATACGCAGTATTTT
CASSQRGPSTDTQYF
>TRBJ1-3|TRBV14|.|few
TGTGCCAGCAGCCAGCAGACCGGAAACACCATATATTTT
CASSQQTGNTIYF
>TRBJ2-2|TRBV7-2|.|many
TGTGCCAGCAGCCTCTTCGCTCACACCGGGGAGCTGTTTTTT
CASSLFAHTGELFF
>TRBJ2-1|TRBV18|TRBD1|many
TGTGCCAGCTCACCGACGGGACAGGCCTCCTACAATGAGCAGTTCTTC
CASSPTGQASYNEQFF
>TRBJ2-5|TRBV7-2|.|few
TGTGCCAGCAGCTTTCCCGGGAATCCGCCCGCGGAGACCCAGTACTTC
CASSFPGNPPAETQYF
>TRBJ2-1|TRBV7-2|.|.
TGTGCCAGCAGCTTCCGGGACCTCGTAAACAATGAGCAGTTCTTC
CASSFRDLVNNEQFF
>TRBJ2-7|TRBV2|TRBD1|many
TGTGCCAGCAGTGACTCTCTGCCAGGGGGTATCTACGAGCAGTACTTC
CASSDSLPGGIYEQYF
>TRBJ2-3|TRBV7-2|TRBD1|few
TGTGCCAGCAGCCCAGGAGGGACAGGGAGAGATACGCAGTATTTT
CASSPGGTGRDTQYF
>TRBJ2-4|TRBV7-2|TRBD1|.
TGTGCCAGCAGCTGGACAGGGTGGCAAAACATTCAGTACTTC
CASSWTGWQNIQYF
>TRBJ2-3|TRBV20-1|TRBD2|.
TGCAGTGCCAGCATACTAGCGAACACAGATACGCAGTATTTT
CSASILANTDTQYF
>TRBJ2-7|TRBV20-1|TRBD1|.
TGCAGTGCACCGGGACAGGCCAACTACGAGCAGTACTTC
CSAPGQANYEQYF
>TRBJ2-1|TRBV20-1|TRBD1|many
TGCAGTGCCCCCACGACAGGGGCCTACAATGAGCAGTTCTTC
CSAPTTGAYNEQFF
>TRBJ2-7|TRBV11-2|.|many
TGTGCCAGCAGCCCCCCGGGGCTTATAGAGCAGTACTTC
CASSPPGLIEQYF
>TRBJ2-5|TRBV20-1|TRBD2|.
TGCAGTGCTCCCGCCGGGCGAGCGGGGGGAGAGACCCAGTACTTC
CSAPAGRAGGETQYF
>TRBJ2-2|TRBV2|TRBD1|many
TGTGCACAAGGGGACAGGGCGGACACCGGGGAGCTGTTTTTT
CAQGDRADTGELFF
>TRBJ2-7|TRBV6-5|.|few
TGTGCCAGCAGTGCGACAGTGCTATCCTACGAGCAGTACTTC
CASSATVLSYEQYF